Listed below are T cell receptor beta chains from one sample, sequenced in a study of shared clonotypes between healthy human individuals. The table came from immunoSEQ multiplex PCR; TCRdb's copy has only in-frame clones and leaves some out. The data contain around 990,000 clones, roughly 80% of them singletons. Sample: memory CD4+ T cells from PBMCs. The receptors were sampled from a young man in good health. Some clones in this sample may be carry-over from other donors' samples. CDR3s include the opening cysteine and the closing phenylalanine or tryptophan. The D gene is left open where the match is weak. Rows give clone size only sometimes, using once, few, many, or a class for an expanded clone.

v_gene: TRBV6-6; d_gene: NA; abundance: NA; j_gene: TRBJ1-5; CDR3aa: CASSYESFSQPQHF; CDR3nt: TGTGCCAGCAGTTACGAGAGCTTTAGTCAGCCCCAGCATTTT
v_gene: TRBV25-1; d_gene: NA; abundance: many; j_gene: TRBJ2-3; CDR3aa: CASSEHNTDTQYF; CDR3nt: TGTGCCAGCAGTGAACACAACACAGATACGCAGTATTTT
v_gene: TRBV18; d_gene: NA; abundance: NA; j_gene: TRBJ2-3; CDR3aa: CASSPMTTTDTQYF; CDR3nt: TGTGCCAGCTCACCAATGACTACCACAGATACGCAGTATTTT
v_gene: TRBV6-5; d_gene: NA; abundance: NA; j_gene: TRBJ2-1; CDR3aa: CASSWDVFFRNEQFF; CDR3nt: TGTGCCAGCAGTTGGGACGTCTTCTTCCGCAATGAGCAGTTCTTC
v_gene: TRBV11-2; d_gene: NA; abundance: once; j_gene: TRBJ1-3; CDR3aa: CASSQEGGNTIYF; CDR3nt: TGCGCCAGCAGCCAAGAGGGGGGAAACACCATATATTTT
v_gene: TRBV7-3; d_gene: NA; abundance: NA; j_gene: TRBJ2-1; CDR3aa: CASSFGPGNEQFF; CDR3nt: TGTGCCAGCAGCTTCGGGCCTGGCAATGAGCAGTTCTTC
v_gene: TRBV28; d_gene: TRBD2; abundance: NA; j_gene: TRBJ2-1; CDR3aa: CASSPALGGSSNEQFF; CDR3nt: TGTGCCAGCAGTCCCGCGTTGGGCGGGAGTAGCAATGAGCAGTTCTTC
v_gene: TRBV5-4; d_gene: TRBD2; abundance: NA; j_gene: TRBJ2-3; CDR3aa: CASSTSGRTDTQYF; CDR3nt: TGTGCCAGCAGTACTAGCGGGAGGACAGATACGCAGTATTTT
v_gene: TRBV11-2; d_gene: TRBD2; abundance: few; j_gene: TRBJ2-1; CDR3aa: CASSPLAGGGYEQFF; CDR3nt: TGTGCCAGCAGCCCACTAGCGGGAGGTGGGTATGAGCAGTTCTTC
v_gene: TRBV6-7; d_gene: TRBD2; abundance: NA; j_gene: TRBJ2-7; CDR3aa: CPPGGQREIWPYEQYF; CDR3nt: TGTCCCCCAGGTGGCCAGCGGGAGATTTGGCCCTACGAGCAGTACTTC
v_gene: TRBV29-1; d_gene: NA; abundance: NA; j_gene: TRBJ2-3; CDR3aa: CSVGTGESTDTQYF; CDR3nt: TGCAGCGTTGGTACGGGAGAATCGACAGATACGCAGTATTTT
v_gene: TRBV30; d_gene: NA; abundance: once; j_gene: TRBJ1-4; CDR3aa: CAWSVRGATNEKLFF; CDR3nt: TGTGCCTGGAGTGTACGGGGGGCAACTAATGAAAAACTGTTTTTT
v_gene: TRBV5-1; d_gene: NA; abundance: NA; j_gene: TRBJ2-2; CDR3aa: CASSLVPRGPDTGELFF; CDR3nt: TGCGCCAGCAGCTTGGTACCCAGGGGCCCCGACACCGGGGAGCTGTTTTTT
v_gene: TRBV28; d_gene: NA; abundance: once; j_gene: TRBJ1-1; CDR3aa: CASSLGGAGASAFF; CDR3nt: TGTGCCAGCAGTTTGGGGGGCGCAGGTGCATCAGCTTTCTTT
v_gene: TRBV4-3; d_gene: TRBD1; abundance: few; j_gene: TRBJ1-1; CDR3aa: CASSQKAGGGTEAFF; CDR3nt: TGCGCCAGCAGCCAAAAGGCAGGGGGCGGAACTGAAGCTTTCTTT
v_gene: TRBV5-4; d_gene: NA; abundance: NA; j_gene: TRBJ2-7; CDR3aa: CASSLAATEHEQYF; CDR3nt: TGTGCCAGCAGCTTGGCAGCGACGGAGCACGAGCAGTACTTC
v_gene: TRBV6-6; d_gene: TRBD1; abundance: NA; j_gene: TRBJ2-7; CDR3aa: CASSTPQGATYEQYF; CDR3nt: TGTGCCAGCAGTACCCCGCAGGGGGCAACCTACGAGCAGTACTTC
v_gene: TRBV5-1; d_gene: NA; abundance: few; j_gene: TRBJ1-5; CDR3aa: CASSLSGNQPQHF; CDR3nt: TGCGCCAGCAGCTTGTCAGGCAATCAGCCCCAGCATTTT
v_gene: TRBV14; d_gene: TRBD1; abundance: once; j_gene: TRBJ1-2; CDR3aa: CASSHGPGGRLNYGYTF; CDR3nt: TGTGCCAGCAGCCACGGACCAGGGGGCCGCCTTAACTATGGCTACACCTTC
v_gene: TRBV28; d_gene: NA; abundance: NA; j_gene: TRBJ1-2; CDR3aa: CASSPTNGYTF; CDR3nt: TGTGCCAGCAGTCCGACAAATGGCTACACCTTC
v_gene: TRBV11-2; d_gene: NA; abundance: NA; j_gene: TRBJ1-1; CDR3aa: CASSLLSDTEAFF; CDR3nt: TGTGCCAGCAGCTTATTGTCGGACACTGAAGCTTTCTTT
v_gene: TRBV6-5; d_gene: TRBD2; abundance: NA; j_gene: TRBJ2-1; CDR3aa: CASSSLAGSSYNEQFF; CDR3nt: TGTGCCAGCAGTTCACTAGCGGGCTCGTCCTACAATGAGCAGTTCTTC
v_gene: TRBV11-2; d_gene: NA; abundance: few; j_gene: TRBJ2-7; CDR3aa: CASSLGGGGATTREQYF; CDR3nt: TGTGCCAGCAGCTTAGGGGGAGGCGGCGCCACGACCAGGGAGCAGTACTTC
v_gene: TRBV29-1; d_gene: NA; abundance: NA; j_gene: TRBJ2-1; CDR3aa: CSAVTGYSYNEQFF; CDR3nt: TGCAGCGCAGTGACAGGATACTCCTACAATGAGCAGTTCTTC
v_gene: TRBV11-2; d_gene: NA; abundance: NA; j_gene: TRBJ2-1; CDR3aa: CASREPYNEQFF; CDR3nt: TGTGCCAGCAGAGAGCCGTACAATGAGCAGTTCTTC
v_gene: TRBV6-6; d_gene: TRBD1; abundance: NA; j_gene: TRBJ1-5; CDR3aa: CASSYSGQGNQPQHF; CDR3nt: TGTGCCAGCAGTTACTCGGGACAGGGAAATCAGCCCCAGCATTTT
v_gene: TRBV18; d_gene: NA; abundance: NA; j_gene: TRBJ2-2; CDR3aa: CASSPPFTYANTGELFF; CDR3nt: TGTGCCAGCTCACCTCCCTTTACTTACGCGAACACCGGGGAGCTGTTTTTT
v_gene: TRBV11-3; d_gene: NA; abundance: NA; j_gene: TRBJ2-7; CDR3aa: CASSFSGSSYEQYF; CDR3nt: TGTGCCAGCAGTTTCAGCGGTAGCTCCTACGAGCAGTACTTC
v_gene: TRBV9; d_gene: NA; abundance: NA; j_gene: TRBJ1-2; CDR3aa: CASSVFSDNYGYTF; CDR3nt: TGTGCCAGCAGCGTTTTCTCAGATAACTATGGCTACACCTTC
v_gene: TRBV30; d_gene: TRBD2; abundance: NA; j_gene: TRBJ2-7; CDR3aa: CAWSPRTSGLPKPSYEQYF; CDR3nt: TGTGCCTGGAGTCCGCGGACTAGCGGGCTACCCAAACCCTCCTACGAGCAGTACTTC
v_gene: TRBV10-3; d_gene: NA; abundance: NA; j_gene: TRBJ2-7; CDR3aa: CAISDSGDEQYF; CDR3nt: TGTGCCATCAGTGACAGTGGGGACGAGCAGTACTTC
v_gene: TRBV4-1; d_gene: NA; abundance: NA; j_gene: TRBJ1-1; CDR3aa: CASSPDSLMNTEAFF; CDR3nt: TGCGCCAGCAGCCCGGACAGCCTTATGAACACTGAAGCTTTCTTT
v_gene: TRBV30; d_gene: TRBD1; abundance: NA; j_gene: TRBJ1-5; CDR3aa: CAWGSSQGADQPQHF; CDR3nt: TGTGCCTGGGGATCCAGCCAGGGGGCCGATCAGCCCCAGCATTTT
v_gene: TRBV2; d_gene: NA; abundance: NA; j_gene: TRBJ2-7; CDR3aa: CASKGARVGEQYF; CDR3nt: TGTGCCAGCAAAGGGGCCAGGGTTGGCGAGCAGTACTTC
v_gene: TRBV5-1; d_gene: NA; abundance: NA; j_gene: TRBJ2-7; CDR3aa: CASSLQGLTYEQYF; CDR3nt: TGCGCCAGCAGCTTGCAGGGGTTGACTTACGAGCAGTACTTC
v_gene: TRBV11-1; d_gene: NA; abundance: NA; j_gene: TRBJ1-2; CDR3aa: CASSPGINYGYTF; CDR3nt: TGTGCCAGCAGCCCCGGGATAAACTATGGCTACACCTTC
v_gene: TRBV10-3; d_gene: NA; abundance: NA; j_gene: TRBJ1-3; CDR3aa: CAMRGDYSGNTIYF; CDR3nt: TGTGCCATGAGGGGGGATTACTCTGGAAACACCATATATTTT
v_gene: TRBV9; d_gene: TRBD2; abundance: NA; j_gene: TRBJ2-3; CDR3aa: CASSARRVAGLDTQYF; CDR3nt: TGTGCCAGCAGCGCCCGCCGGGTAGCGGGTTTAGATACGCAGTATTTT
v_gene: TRBV14; d_gene: NA; abundance: NA; j_gene: TRBJ2-3; CDR3aa: CASSQVSRTDTQYF; CDR3nt: TGTGCCAGCAGCCAAGTCTCTCGCACAGATACGCAGTATTTT
v_gene: TRBV27; d_gene: TRBD1; abundance: NA; j_gene: TRBJ1-2; CDR3aa: CASRNVFRGQGNHRSYGYTF; CDR3nt: TGTGCCAGCAGAAATGTATTCCGGGGACAGGGGAATCATCGGAGCTATGGCTACACCTTC
v_gene: TRBV7-6; d_gene: TRBD1; abundance: once; j_gene: TRBJ1-1; CDR3aa: CASSLMGQLPGVAFF; CDR3nt: TGTGCCAGCAGCTTGATGGGACAGCTTCCCGGTGTAGCTTTCTTT
v_gene: TRBV2; d_gene: NA; abundance: NA; j_gene: TRBJ1-5; CDR3aa: CASSGDGHQPQHF; CDR3nt: TGTGCCAGCAGCGGGGACGGCCATCAGCCCCAGCATTTT
v_gene: TRBV5-1; d_gene: NA; abundance: many; j_gene: TRBJ2-1; CDR3aa: CASSSGSADYNEQFF; CDR3nt: TGCGCCAGCAGCTCTGGGTCTGCTGACTACAATGAGCAGTTCTTC
v_gene: TRBV27; d_gene: NA; abundance: NA; j_gene: TRBJ1-5; CDR3aa: CASRGWEGNQPQHF; CDR3nt: TGTGCCAGCAGAGGTTGGGAGGGCAATCAGCCCCAGCATTTT
v_gene: TRBV2; d_gene: NA; abundance: NA; j_gene: TRBJ2-4; CDR3aa: CASSFGGTLAKNIQYF; CDR3nt: TGTGCCAGCAGTTTTGGAGGGACCCTAGCCAAAAACATTCAGTACTTC
v_gene: TRBV28; d_gene: NA; abundance: NA; j_gene: TRBJ2-7; CDR3aa: CASTSLTGEQYF; CDR3nt: TGTGCCAGCACCTCGCTAACGGGGGAGCAGTACTTC
v_gene: TRBV5-1; d_gene: NA; abundance: NA; j_gene: TRBJ2-7; CDR3aa: CASRLSGGPGYEQYF; CDR3nt: TGCGCCAGCAGACTCTCCGGGGGGCCAGGCTACGAGCAGTACTTC
v_gene: TRBV19; d_gene: TRBD1; abundance: NA; j_gene: TRBJ1-5; CDR3aa: CASSPGTVSNQPQHF; CDR3nt: TGTGCCAGTAGTCCTGGGACAGTTAGCAATCAGCCCCAGCATTTT
v_gene: TRBV30; d_gene: NA; abundance: many; j_gene: TRBJ1-1; CDR3aa: CAWNEGFMSTEAFF; CDR3nt: TGTGCCTGGAATGAGGGGTTTATGAGCACTGAAGCTTTCTTT
v_gene: TRBV4-1; d_gene: NA; abundance: once; j_gene: TRBJ2-3; CDR3aa: CASSQNFMIDTTQYF; CDR3nt: TGCGCCAGCAGCCAAAACTTCATGATAGATACTACGCAGTATTTT
v_gene: TRBV18; d_gene: TRBD1; abundance: few; j_gene: TRBJ2-3; CDR3aa: CASSPGTGTDTQYF; CDR3nt: TGTGCCAGCTCACCAGGGACAGGCACAGATACGCAGTATTTT
v_gene: TRBV28; d_gene: TRBD1; abundance: few; j_gene: TRBJ1-5; CDR3aa: CASRKGAGNQPQHF; CDR3nt: TGTGCCAGTCGTAAGGGGGCAGGCAATCAGCCCCAGCATTTT
v_gene: TRBV7-2; d_gene: TRBD2; abundance: NA; j_gene: TRBJ2-2; CDR3aa: CASSIRLAGEAGELFF; CDR3nt: TGTGCCAGCAGCATTCGACTAGCGGGAGAGGCCGGGGAGCTGTTTTTT
v_gene: TRBV5-4; d_gene: NA; abundance: NA; j_gene: TRBJ1-1; CDR3aa: CASSLQLGDTEAFF; CDR3nt: TGTGCCAGCAGCTTGCAACTTGGGGACACTGAAGCTTTCTTT
v_gene: TRBV10-3; d_gene: NA; abundance: NA; j_gene: TRBJ1-2; CDR3aa: CAITAGGDYNGYTF; CDR3nt: TGTGCCATCACGGCCGGGGGCGATTATAATGGCTACACCTTC
v_gene: TRBV5-1; d_gene: TRBD1; abundance: NA; j_gene: TRBJ1-1; CDR3aa: CASSHGTGGTEAFF; CDR3nt: TGCGCCAGCAGCCATGGGACAGGGGGCACTGAAGCTTTCTTT
v_gene: TRBV4-2; d_gene: NA; abundance: NA; j_gene: TRBJ2-5; CDR3aa: CASSQPLSSSQETQYF; CDR3nt: TGTGCCAGCAGCCAACCGCTTTCTAGCTCCCAAGAGACCCAGTACTTC